Here is one T cell receptor (beta chain) with its context. This CDR3 comprises 14 residues. The germline V gene encodes CDR1 MNHNS and CDR2 SASEGT. The ends were cut back, 4 bases at V and 1 base at J, with 8 bases in the middle. These data originate in a study of identical twins. Using its own MiXCR run on the 5' RACE reads, TCRdb lists one record per CDR3 protein. The sample contains a few hundred thousand distinct CDR3 sequences, less than 9.5% of which appear only once. This sample also appeared in a second study, on yellow fever vaccine responses in identical twins.

Sequencing input: CD8+ T cells sorted from blood. The V and J genes are TRBV6-1 and TRBJ2-1; D unresolved. The sequence came from a woman between 18 and 29 years old in good health. CDR3 in DNA: TGTGCCAGCAGTGGCGGATTATCCTACAATGAGCAGTTCTTC. Translating gives CASSGGLSYNEQFF.